The source of this T cell receptor (beta chain) is a study of shared clonotypes between healthy human individuals. This clone was found once. Measured with immunoSEQ multiplex PCR; TCRdb has only the in-frame clones, and not every one. The sample records around 1.6 million clones, 95% to 99% being singletons. V shed 0 bases and J shed 6 bases, with 12 bases lying between them. This CDR3 is 14 amino acids long. The germline gives CDR1 WNHNN, CDR2 SYGVQD (reference sequence). Sequenced input: naive CD4+ T cells sorted from blood. Stated subset: CD45RA+ positively selected. The V and J genes are TRBV10-1 and TRBJ2-7; D not resolved. This TCR derives from a man aged 25-45 years in good health. CDR3 coding DNA: TGCGCCAGCAGTGAGTCCAATGGGGTTGGCGAGCAGTACTTC. Its protein product is CASSESNGVGEQYF.